These 28 T cell receptor beta chains came from one sample sequenced in a study of shared clonotypes between healthy human individuals. Sequenced by immunoSEQ multiplex PCR; TCRdb stores in-frame clones only, minus some. The sample lists approximately 1.4 million clones, under 99% occurring once. The source material was naive CD4+ T cells sorted from blood. Regarding subset: CD45RA+ positively selected. These TCRs come from a young man in good health.

The rearrangement links TRBV11-2 to TRBJ2-7; tentatively, D is TRBD1 (5 bases). Germline assignment: CDR1 SGHAT and CDR2 FQNNGV. This CDR3 is built from 19 residues. Trimming removed 2 bases from V and 2 bases from J, with 25 bases in between. CDR3 residues: CASSLRPTVAGQGPYEQYF. CDR3 in DNA: TGTGCCAGCAGCTTAAGACCGACGGTGGCAGGGCAAGGACCCTACGAGCAGTACTTC. The whole variable domain, remainder taken from reference TRBV11-2 and TRBJ2-7, is EAGVAQSPRYKIIEKRQSVAFWCNPISGHATLYWYQQILGQGPKLLIQFQNNGVVDDSQLPKDRFSAERLKGVDSTLKIQPAKLEDSAVYLCASSLRPTVAGQGPYEQYFGPGTRLTVT.

V is TRBV11-2 and J is TRBJ2-1; 9 nucleotides align to TRBD2. The V segment lost 5 bases and the J segment 2 bases; nucleotides outside the gene matches: 7. The CDR3 loop spans 16 amino acids. The germline CDR1 and CDR2 sequences are SGHAT and FQNNGV. This chain's CDR3 is CASSLSGSGPYNEQFF. The CDR3 DNA reads TGTGCCAGCAGCCTTAGCGGGAGTGGGCCCTACAATGAGCAGTTCTTC.

V is TRBV9 and J is TRBJ2-7; a weak D match, TRBD2 (5 bases). The CDR3 loop spans 15 amino acids. Germline assignment: CDR1 SGDLS and CDR2 YYNGEE. V dropped 0 bases and J dropped 0 bases, with 10 bases sitting between them. CDR3 coding DNA: TGTGCCAGCAGCGTAGCTGGTAGCGACTCCTACGAGCAGTACTTC. This translates into CASSVAGSDSYEQYF.

The chain is built from TRBV6-5 and TRBJ2-1, with a weak D call TRBD2 (7 bases). V lost 2 bases and J 5 bases, leaving 13 bases between the germline ends. The CDR3 spans 15 residues. Per the germline V gene, CDR1 is MNHEY and CDR2 is SVGAGI. CDR3 amino acids: CASSYVGGPNNEQFF. The CDR3 DNA reads as TGTGCCAGCAGTTACGTGGGGGGGCCGAACAATGAGCAGTTCTTC.

The chain uses TRBV7-9 and TRBJ2-3; 10 bases align to TRBD1. This CDR3 contains 16 residues. Germline CDR1 SEHNR, CDR2 FQNEAQ (reference sequence). V gave up 5 bases and J gave up 7 bases; unmatched junction bases: 12. In DNA, the CDR3 is TGTGCCAGCAGCAATAGCCCGACAGGGGGCGGGTATACGCAGTATTTT. Protein sequence: CASSNSPTGGGYTQYF.

This chain uses TRBV9 with TRBJ2-3; TRBD2 agrees at 14 bases. The CDR3 contains 17 residues. Germline loops: CDR1 SGDLS, CDR2 YYNGEE. The V segment lost 3 bases and the J segment 6 bases; nucleotides outside the gene matches: 9. CDR3 in DNA: TGTGCCAGCAGCGCCACGGGACTAGCGGGAGCCTCGGATACGCAGTATTTT. It specifies CASSATGLAGASDTQYF.

The count of this clone is one. The DNA of the CDR3 is TGTGCCAGCAGCCAATCGGGAACCGGGGAGCTGTTTTTT. Its protein is CASSQSGTGELFF. This chain connects TRBV14 to TRBJ2-2; TRBD2 is a possible D gene (5 bases). Looked up from germline, CDR1 is SGHDN and CDR2 is FVKESK. This CDR3 spans 13 amino acids. Trimming pared 2 bases from V and 5 bases from J, leaving 6 bases between.

CDR3 coding DNA: TGCGCCAGCAGCTTGGAAAGCGGGAACTACGAGCAGTACTTC. Protein product: CASSLESGNYEQYF. The genes are TRBV5-1 and TRBJ2-7; 7 bases match TRBD2. The CDR3 contains 14 residues. The V and J ends lost 0 bases and 3 bases, in that order; junction bases with no gene match: 3. Germline lookup yields CDR1 SGHRS and CDR2 YFSETQ.

This chain uses TRBV9 with TRBJ1-2; D may be TRBD1 (5 bases). The length of the CDR3 is 12 residues. Germline V CDR1 and CDR2: SGDLS, YYNGEE. The ends were cut back, 3 bases at V and 5 bases at J, with 8 bases in the middle. The CDR3 coding sequence is TGTGCCAGCAGCGGGTGGGGGTATGGCTACACCTTC. Its translation: CASSGWGYGYTF.

The chain combines TRBV30 with TRBJ2-5; 7 bases match TRBD1. Unmatched junction bases numbered 5, after V lost 4 bases and J lost 0 bases. From germline, CDR1 is GTSNPN and CDR2 SVGIG (reference sequence). There are 14 residues in the CDR3. The CDR3 here is CAWTRTGHQETQYF. The CDR3 coding sequence is TGTGCCTGGACCCGGACAGGACACCAAGAGACCCAGTACTTC. Together with reference TRBV30 and TRBJ2-5, the CDR3 gives the full variable domain: SQTIHQWPATLVQPVGSPLSLECTVEGTSNPNLYWYRQAAGRGLQLLFYSVGIGQISSEVPQNLSASRPQDRQFILSSKKLLLSDSGFYLCAWTRTGHQETQYFGPGTRLLVL.

Notes on this clone: At the DNA level, this CDR3 is encoded by other sequences in the same sample as well. The J gene is TRBJ2-7, the V gene TRBV28; D uncertain. Trimming pared 3 bases from V and 4 bases from J, leaving 4 bases between. Germline loops: CDR1 MDHEN, CDR2 SYDVKM. The CDR3 is 11 amino acids. The CDR3 DNA reads as TGTGCCAGCAGTTTCAGATACGAGCAGTACTTC. Translating gives CASSFRYEQYF.

In the case of this clone: This same CDR3 is encoded by further DNA sequences in the sample. The V and J genes are TRBV5-1 and TRBJ1-5, with D perhaps matching TRBD1 (5 bases). CDR1 is SGHRS and CDR2 is YFSETQ in the germline V gene. This CDR3 comprises 14 residues. V dropped 0 bases and J dropped 3 bases, with 7 bases sitting between them. The CDR3 spells CASSLGQPNQPQHF. In DNA, the CDR3 is TGCGCCAGCAGCTTGGGACAGCCCAATCAGCCCCAGCATTTT.

The chain uses TRBV6-1 and TRBJ2-3, with TRBD2 as a possible D gene (7 bases). Trimming took 8 bases from V and 3 from J, leaving 15 bases between them. CDR1 and CDR2 (germline): MNHNS, SASEGT. The CDR3 consists of 14 residues. The CDR3 DNA is TGTGCCAGCTCCGAAGGGGGGGCAACAGATACGCAGTATTTT. Translating gives CASSEGGATDTQYF.

The V and J genes are TRBV7-9 and TRBJ2-1; D is unresolved. In germline, CDR1 is SEHNR, CDR2 FQNEAQ (reference sequence). The ends were cut back, 5 bases at V and 10 bases at J, with 15 bases in the middle. The CDR3 has 13 amino acids. This chain's CDR3 is CASSPGWAPEQFF. CDR3 DNA: TGTGCCAGCAGCCCCGGGTGGGCTCCGGAGCAGTTCTTC.

V gene TRBV27 combines with J gene TRBJ2-6; 9 bases agree with TRBD1. CDR1 is MNHEY, CDR2 SMNVEV, per germline (reference sequence). The CDR3 length is 18 residues. Trimming removed 3 bases from V and 0 bases from J; junction bases left unmatched: 6. The CDR3 region has the DNA TGTGCCAGCAGTTTTCGTCGGGACAGGGCCTCTGGGGCCAACGTCCTGACTTTC. This gives the protein CASSFRRDRASGANVLTF.

The chain recombines TRBV7-9 with TRBJ2-3; TRBD2 matches at 8 bases. This CDR3 contains 14 residues. Germline loops: CDR1 SEHNR, CDR2 FQNEAQ (reference sequence). V shed 5 bases, J shed 3 bases, and the junction held 4 bases outside the gene matches. The CDR3, as DNA: TGTGCCAGCAGCAAGCGGGAGATAACAGATACGCAGTATTTT. Amino acid sequence: CASSKREITDTQYF. Complete variable domain (other parts from reference TRBV7-9 and TRBJ2-3): DTGVSQNPRHKITKRGQNVTFRCDPISEHNRLYWYRQTLGQGPEFLTYFQNEAQLEKSRLLSDRFSAERPKGSFSTLEIQRTEQGDSAMYLCASSKREITDTQYFGPGTRLTVL.

The rearrangement joins TRBV6-5 to TRBJ2-7; 8 positions match TRBD1. The germline V gene has CDR1 MNHEY and CDR2 SVGAGI. The ends lost 7 bases at V and 1 base at J; junction bases unmatched: 6. This CDR3 spans 14 amino acids. CDR3 amino acids: CASTKDRGSYEQYF. CDR3 DNA sequence: TGTGCCAGCACCAAAGACAGGGGTTCCTACGAGCAGTACTTC.

Points on this clone: This same CDR3 is encoded by further DNA sequences in the sample. V usage is TRBV5-5 and J usage is TRBJ1-5; TRBD1 is a possible D gene (6 bases). In germline, CDR1 is SGHKS, CDR2 YYEKEE (reference sequence). The CDR3 is 13 residues long. V lost 2 bases to trimming and J lost 7 bases, with 10 bases between them. The CDR3 sequence is CASSLAGDQPQHF. DNA of the CDR3: TGTGCCAGCAGCTTAGCAGGGGACCAGCCCCAGCATTTT.

A few counts support this clone. The chain uses TRBV7-9 and TRBJ2-2; 9 bases line up with TRBD1. The J segment lost 4 bases and the V segment lost 5 bases, leaving 8 bases of the junction unmatched. CDR3 length: 16 residues. CDR1 SEHNR and CDR2 FQNEAQ come from the germline V gene (reference sequence). The CDR3 DNA is TGTGCCAGCAGCGGACAGGGGAAGGAATTCACCGGGGAGCTGTTTTTT. It is translated as CASSGQGKEFTGELFF.

This rearrangement joins TRBV5-1 to TRBJ2-1; the match to TRBD2 covers 14 bases. This CDR3 region has 18 residues. Per the germline V gene, CDR1 is SGHRS and CDR2 is YFSETQ. J was trimmed by 4 bases and V by 4 bases; bases with no gene match: 10. The CDR3 spells CASSPAGLAGVLYNEQFF. The CDR3 nucleotides are TGCGCCAGCAGCCCCGCGGGACTAGCGGGAGTCCTTTACAATGAGCAGTTCTTC.

In this sample, this clone turned up once. CDR3 loop: CASSAYPSDGTDTQYF. The CDR3 region has the DNA TGTGCCAGCAGCGCTTATCCTAGCGACGGCACAGATACGCAGTATTTT. The chain employs TRBV7-3 and TRBJ2-3, with a weak D call TRBD2 (6 bases). Trimming left V 5 bases short and J 1 base short, with 16 bases between. This CDR3 is 16 amino acids long. Germline V gene lookup returns CDR1 SGHTA and CDR2 FQGTGA.

This rearrangement joins TRBV30 to TRBJ1-2; weak D call: TRBD1 (5 bases). CDR1 is GTSNPN and CDR2 is SVGIG in the germline V gene (reference sequence). The CDR3 sequence is 15 residues long. V lost 0 bases to trimming and J lost 5 bases, with 16 bases between them. CDR3 coding DNA: TGTGCCTGGAGTGTACTGCCCCGACAGCATTATGGCTACACCTTC. As protein: CAWSVLPRQHYGYTF.

The chain couples TRBV10-3 to TRBJ1-1, with 7 bases matching TRBD1. This CDR3 has 12 residues. V trimming: 8 bases; J trimming: 4 bases; junction bases outside the gene matches: 4. CDR1 is ENHRY and CDR2 is SYGVKD in the germline V gene. This chain's CDR3 is CAIRQGGTEAFF. The CDR3 coding sequence is TGTGCCATCCGACAGGGAGGCACTGAAGCTTTCTTT.

This clone has a single count. The chain combines TRBV6-1 with TRBJ2-1; TRBD2 matches 10 bases. This CDR3 region has 15 residues. Germline assignment: CDR1 MNHNS and CDR2 SASEGT. The ends lost 4 bases at V and 9 bases at J; junction bases unmatched: 9. CDR3 loop: CASSGQLAGAGEQFF. In nucleotides, the CDR3 is TGTGCCAGCAGTGGTCAGCTAGCGGGAGCTGGTGAGCAGTTCTTC.

The chain is built from TRBV7-8 and TRBJ1-2; 8 bases line up with TRBD1. The junction had 8 bases not matched to a gene; V was cut back by 5 bases and J by 6 bases. Germline loops: CDR1 SGHVS, CDR2 FQNEAQ. The CDR3 runs to 14 residues. In nucleotides, the CDR3 is TGTGCCAGCAGCCATATCGGGACAGGTAATGGCTACACCTTC. This encodes CASSHIGTGNGYTF.

The chain is built from TRBV7-6 and TRBJ1-2; 7 bases align to TRBD1. After removal of 0 bases from V and 2 bases from J, the junction contained 6 bases not matched to a gene. Germline V gene sequence: CDR1 SGHVS, CDR2 FNYEAQ. The CDR3 sequence is 16 residues long. The CDR3 DNA sequence: TGTGCCAGCAGCTTAGCGATGGCAGGGGGAAACTATGGCTACACCTTC. Translated, it gives CASSLAMAGGNYGYTF.

The CDR3 DNA follows: TGTGCCAGCAGCTTAGGGCTAGCGGGCAGATTCTCCTACGAGCAGTACTTC. Translating it yields CASSLGLAGRFSYEQYF. This chain joins TRBV5-5 and TRBJ2-7; 8 bases align to TRBD2. CDR1 is SGHKS, CDR2 YYEKEE, per germline (reference sequence). The V gene end was trimmed by 2 bases and the J gene end by 0 bases; junction bases not matched to a gene: 10. The length of the CDR3 is 17 residues.

The V gene is TRBV5-1, the J gene TRBJ2-7; D perhaps matches TRBD2 (5 bases). V lost 0 bases, J lost 6 bases, and 16 bases lay in between. The CDR3 loop spans 15 amino acids. Germline CDR1 reads SGHRS; CDR2 reads YFSETQ. CDR3 bases: TGCGCCAGCAGCTTGGCCGGGAACCAAAGGGTCGAGCAGTACTTC. It is translated as CASSLAGNQRVEQYF.